This T cell receptor (beta chain) was recovered during a study of blood T cell repertoires in COVID-19. Overall study: In each case, the material was cDNA or gDNA derived from T cells, B-cell-depleted T cells, or PBMCs.

In this sample, this clone turned up a few times. Sequenced by immunoSEQ multiplex PCR; TCRdb stores in-frame clones only, minus some. The sample holds 95,000 to 150,000 clones, 85% seen once. CDR1 and CDR2 from the germline V gene are SGHDT and YYEEEE. The CDR3 covers 17 residues. V was clipped by 4 bases and J by 0 bases, with 20 bases between them. The genes are TRBV5-6 and TRBJ2-7, with D uncertain. The sample comprised peripheral blood. The receptor's source is a woman of 80 years or more with acute or convalescent COVID-19. The CDR3 reads CASSTLRLDSSSYEQYF. The CDR3 region has the DNA TGTGCCAGCAGCACGCTTCGGTTAGACTCGAGCTCCTACGAGCAGTACTTC.